This TCR beta chain comes out of a study of memory CD4+ T cells and cytomegalovirus serostatus. Study-wide background: Healthy Belgian adult donors included roughly nine CMV-positive and some 24 CMV-negative people.

In the case of this clone: Its antigen is undetermined.

The CDR3 consists of 13 residues. Germline-derived CDR1 and CDR2 are KGHSH and LQKENI. V was cut by 6 bases and J by 6 bases, with 11 bases left in between. Study-level points and caveats: Suggested: most of the CMV-linked TCR signature lies in CD4+ memory cells.

Single viable CD3+CD4+CD8-CD45RO+ cells were sorted as the memory CD4+ T cells. In the study's own analysis: After removing out-of-frame reads, around 2,100,000 distinct TCRbeta sequences remained. The data were produced by immunoSEQ multiplex PCR, yet TCRdb's version contains in-frame clones alone and is incomplete. V, J and clone size are taken as reported in that table, and D and trimming were inferred from the DNA itself. The repertoire consists of approximately 49,000 clones, with under 80% occurring once and the leading ten covering 0.55% to 0.7%. The source of this sequence is an adult in good health and CMV-seronegative. The sample consisted of memory CD4+ T cells from blood. The chain combines TRBV18 with TRBJ2-2, with D unresolved. As DNA, the CDR3 is TGTGCCAGCTCCCGCGAACCCGCCGGGGAGCTGTTTTTT. Translating gives CASSREPAGELFF.